These 14 T cell receptor beta chains came from one sample sequenced in a study of blood T cell repertoires in COVID-19. Only in-frame clones appear in the TCRdb table, and some are missing; sequencing was by immunoSEQ multiplex PCR. The data show a few hundred thousand clones, with about 85% seen just once and 3.6% held by the top ten. The sequenced sample was peripheral blood. The receptors originated from a man younger than 35 with active or convalescent COVID-19.

This clone was seen only once. This chain joins TRBV11-3 and TRBJ2-5; TRBD2 agrees at 13 bases. Germline CDR1 and CDR2: SGHNT and YENEEA. The CDR3 totals 16 residues. V trimming: 5 bases; J trimming: 2 bases; junction bases outside the gene matches: 5. The CDR3 protein is CASSPGLAGEQETQYF. DNA for the CDR3: TGTGCCAGCAGCCCCGGACTAGCGGGAGAACAAGAGACCCAGTACTTC.

This rearrangement joins TRBV2 to TRBJ1-1, with D perhaps matching TRBD1 (5 bases). This CDR3 is 13 amino acids long. V shed 5 bases and J shed 2 bases, with 9 bases lying between them. Germline-derived CDR1 and CDR2 are SNHLY and FYNNEI. In DNA, the CDR3 is TGTGCCAGCAGTACAGGACGAAACACTGAAGCTTTCTTT. This sequence encodes CASSTGRNTEAFF.

This rearrangement joins TRBV5-1 to TRBJ2-5, with no clear D. CDR3 size: 13 residues. V lost 2 bases, J lost 5 bases, and 10 bases lay in between. The V gene's germline CDR1 is SGHRS and CDR2 YFSETQ. The CDR3 DNA sequence: TGCGCCAGCAGCTTACAGTCTCGGGAGACCCAGTACTTC. Amino acids: CASSLQSRETQYF.

This chain connects TRBV29-1 to TRBJ2-7; 10 bases fit TRBD2. V lost 4 bases, J lost 2 bases, and 5 bases stayed unmatched. Germline values: CDR1 SQVTM, CDR2 ANQGSEA. The CDR3 is made up of 14 amino acids. CDR3 loop: CSVGAGGRAYEQYF. CDR3 DNA sequence: TGCAGCGTTGGAGCGGGAGGGAGGGCCTACGAGCAGTACTTC.

V gene TRBV5-1 combines with J gene TRBJ2-3, with 14 nucleotides matching TRBD2. Trimming removed 4 bases from V and 2 bases from J; junction bases left unmatched: 3. From germline, CDR1 is SGHRS and CDR2 YFSETQ. CDR3 length: 16 residues. CDR3 amino acids: CASSPGLAGDTDTQYF. In nucleotides, the CDR3 is TGCGCCAGCAGCCCGGGACTAGCGGGGGACACAGATACGCAGTATTTT.

The chain combines TRBV6-5 with TRBJ1-2, with 8 bases identical to TRBD1. From germline, CDR1 is MNHEY and CDR2 SVGAGI. V dropped 4 bases and J dropped 4; count of bases not matched to a gene: 8. This CDR3 region has 15 residues. The CDR3 region is CASSSLTGDRYGYTF. CDR3 sequence (DNA): TGTGCCAGCAGTTCTCTGACAGGGGACCGCTATGGCTACACCTTC.

The chain combines TRBV7-8 with TRBJ2-7, with TRBD1 matching 10 bases. V shed 5 bases and J 4 bases; nucleotides not matched to a gene: 5. The germline V gene has CDR1 SGHVS and CDR2 FQNEAQ. This CDR3 comprises 14 residues. The CDR3 spells CASSLGQGTYEQYF. The CDR3 nucleotides are TGTGCCAGCAGCCTGGGACAGGGGACTTACGAGCAGTACTTC. The full variable domain, completed using reference TRBV7-8 and TRBJ2-7, is GAGVSQSPRYKVAKRGQDVALRCDPISGHVSLFWYQQALGQGPEFLTYFQNEAQLDKSGLPSDRFFAERPEGSVSTLKIQRTQQEDSAVYLCASSLGQGTYEQYFGPGTRLTVT.

This chain links TRBV11-2 with TRBJ2-5, with unresolved D. This CDR3 region has 12 residues. CDR1 is SGHAT and CDR2 is FQNNGV in the germline V gene. Trimming stripped 3 bases from V and 2 bases from J, with 4 bases between. CDR3 DNA sequence: TGTGCCAGCAGCTTCGGTCAAGAGACCCAGTACTTC. Translated, it gives CASSFGQETQYF.

The CDR3 nucleotides are TGTGCCAGCAGTCTTGACAGGTATGAAGCTTTCTTT. Its translation is CASSLDRYEAFF. This chain links TRBV3-1 (or the pseudogene TRBV3-2) with TRBJ1-1; a possible D gene is TRBD1 (6 bases). This CDR3 region has 12 residues. Trimming took 6 bases from V and 7 from J, leaving 12 bases between them. The germline V gene has CDR1 LGHDT and CDR2 YNNKEL (reference sequence).

V and J are TRBV3-1 (or the pseudogene TRBV3-2) and TRBJ2-7; 7 nucleotides agree with TRBD2. V lost 8 bases to trimming and J lost 0 bases; unmatched junction nucleotides: 13. The CDR3 is 16 residues long. The V gene's germline CDR1 is LGHDT and CDR2 YNNKEL (reference sequence). The CDR3 spells CASVGGWDRSSYEQYF. The CDR3 DNA reads TGTGCCAGCGTCGGGGGGTGGGACCGAAGCTCCTACGAGCAGTACTTC.

The chain recombines TRBV9 with TRBJ2-7, with 10 bases matching TRBD1. V dropped 4 bases and J dropped 3; count of bases not matched to a gene: 7. This CDR3 region has 15 residues. CDR1 SGDLS and CDR2 YYNGEE come from the germline V gene. CDR3 coding DNA: TGTGCCAGCAGCATGGCCGGGACAGGGGTCTACGAGCAGTACTTC. The encoded protein is CASSMAGTGVYEQYF.

The V call is TRBV10-3, the J call TRBJ2-2; D possibly corresponds to TRBD1 (6 bases). Germline loops: CDR1 ENHRY, CDR2 SYGVKD. CDR3 size: 12 residues. The germline V and J ends were trimmed by 9 bases and 4 bases, with 9 bases remaining between them. CDR3 coding DNA: TGTGCCATGGGACAATTCACCGGGGAGCTGTTTTTT. Translation: CAMGQFTGELFF.

This chain links TRBV28 with TRBJ2-1, with TRBD2 identical over 9 bases. Germline CDR1 reads MDHEN; CDR2 reads SYDVKM. V gave up 8 bases and J gave up 12 bases; unmatched junction bases: 35. This CDR3 has 21 amino acids. The CDR3: CASRPHPGGLAGGPLPPGQFF. In nucleotides, the CDR3 is TGTGCCAGCCGCCCACACCCGGGGGGACTCGCGGGGGGGCCTCTTCCCCCCGGGCAGTTCTTC.

The chain employs TRBV11-2 and TRBJ1-1; D perhaps matches TRBD1 (5 bases). CDR3 length: 13 amino acids. The germline V and J ends were trimmed by 6 bases and 3 bases, with 11 bases remaining between them. CDR1 is SGHAT and CDR2 is FQNNGV in the germline V gene. For the CDR3, the DNA is TGTGCCAGCAGTCGTGTAGGGGACACTGAAGCTTTCTTT. Its protein is CASSRVGDTEAFF.